These T cell receptor beta chains were read from a single sample in a study of response to subunit inactivated influenza vaccine. TCRdb processed the RT-PCR reads anew with MiXCR; each CDR3 protein has one entry. This table has around 710,000 distinct CDR3 sequences, about 15% appearing once. Sequenced here: PBMCs from blood, sampled around 15 days before vaccination. The receptors come from a man aged 45-60 years who received an inactivated influenza vaccine. CDR3s include the opening cysteine and the closing phenylalanine or tryptophan. The D gene is left open where the match is weak. The size of a clone is reported for some rows only, either as once, few or many, or as a class for expanded clones.

clone size,D gene,V gene,J gene,CDR3 protein,CDR3 DNA
few,TRBD1,TRBV7-2,TRBJ1-2,CASSLGAGQGGDYGYTF,TGTGCCAGCAGCTTAGGGGCGGGACAGGGAGGAGACTATGGCTACACCTTC
NA,NA,TRBV4-3,TRBJ1-1,CASSQGTKQGNTEAFF,TGCGCCAGCAGCCAGGGGACGAAACAGGGGAACACTGAAGCTTTCTTT
many,NA,TRBV7-8,TRBJ2-4,CASTALTAKNIQYF,TGTGCCAGCACAGCACTTACAGCCAAAAACATTCAGTACTTC
NA,NA,TRBV12-3/TRBV12-4,TRBJ2-1,CASSTDYSYNEQFF,TGTGCCAGCAGCACCGACTACTCCTACAATGAGCAGTTCTTC
NA,NA,TRBV7-8,TRBJ2-5,CASSSPGGGRETQYF,TGTGCCAGCAGCTCCCCCGGAGGGGGGCGAGAGACCCAGTACTTC
few,NA,TRBV28,TRBJ1-2,CASSFYWDGKVGYTF,TGTGCCAGCAGTTTCTACTGGGACGGGAAGGTGGGCTACACCTTC
many,TRBD1,TRBV5-1,TRBJ1-1,CASSLEQGAGEAFF,TGCGCCAGCAGCTTGGAACAGGGGGCTGGTGAAGCTTTCTTT
NA,TRBD1,TRBV9,TRBJ2-1,CASSVVGQGRRNEQFF,TGTGCCAGCAGCGTAGTTGGACAGGGAAGGAGGAATGAGCAGTTCTTC
few,TRBD2,TRBV10-3,TRBJ2-7,CAISGIGTSGSYEQYF,TGTGCCATCAGTGGAATTGGGACTAGCGGCTCCTACGAGCAGTACTTC
few,TRBD1,TRBV28,TRBJ2-7,CASSPAGTANYEQYF,TGTGCCAGCAGTCCGGCCGGGACAGCCAACTACGAGCAGTACTTC
NA,NA,TRBV6-2/TRBV6-3,TRBJ2-7,CASSYSGGSGEQYF,TGTGCCAGCAGTTACTCAGGAGGATCGGGGGAGCAGTACTTC
NA,NA,TRBV3-1,TRBJ1-1,CASSRVPNTEAFF,TGTGCCAGCAGTCGGGTCCCGAACACTGAAGCTTTCTTT
few,NA,TRBV20-1,TRBJ2-3,CSAPFPISSTDTQYF,TGCAGTGCCCCCTTCCCAATTTCTAGCACAGATACGCAGTATTTT
few,TRBD1,TRBV28,TRBJ2-2,CASSFSPGQGPGELFF,TGTGCCAGCAGTTTCTCTCCGGGACAGGGACCCGGGGAGCTGTTTTTT
NA,TRBD1,TRBV5-1,TRBJ1-2,CASSLNPGQGGYTF,TGCGCCAGCAGCTTGAATCCGGGACAGGGAGGCTACACCTTC
few,NA,TRBV7-6,TRBJ2-1,CASSFELAFEKFF,TGTGCCAGCAGCTTTGAACTAGCTTTTGAAAAGTTCTTC
few,NA,TRBV5-1,TRBJ2-2,CASSWVGDVDTGELFF,TGCGCCAGCAGCTGGGTGGGAGACGTTGACACCGGGGAGCTGTTTTTT
NA,NA,TRBV6-2/TRBV6-3,TRBJ2-5,CASSYAGAAKTQYF,TGTGCCAGCAGTTACGCAGGGGCGGCGAAGACCCAGTACTTC
few,NA,TRBV25-1,TRBJ1-3,CASSESGNTIYF,TGTGCCAGCAGTGAGTCTGGAAACACCATATATTTT
many,TRBD1,TRBV6-1,TRBJ2-7,CASSRDRLNYEQYF,TGTGCCAGCAGTCGGGACAGGTTAAACTACGAGCAGTACTTC
few,TRBD2,TRBV20-1,TRBJ2-7,CSASSTSGVNEQYF,TGCAGTGCTTCCTCGACTAGCGGGGTTAACGAGCAGTACTTC
many,NA,TRBV4-2,TRBJ2-1,CASSQDYTFSSYNEQFF,TGTGCCAGCAGCCAAGATTACACTTTTAGCTCCTACAATGAGCAGTTCTTC
NA,NA,TRBV4-1,TRBJ2-1,CASSQDFVGFEQFF,TGCGCCAGCAGCCAAGATTTCGTGGGATTTGAGCAGTTCTTC
few,NA,TRBV20-1,TRBJ2-3,CSAPRDRRRTATDTQYF,TGCAGTGCCCCCAGAGACAGGCGGAGGACGGCCACAGATACGCAGTATTTT
NA,TRBD1,TRBV10-3,TRBJ1-6,CAIRPDRVAPLHF,TGTGCCATCAGACCGGACAGGGTTGCACCCCTCCACTTT
NA,TRBD1,TRBV6-5,TRBJ2-7,CASSYPGQGAYEQYF,TGTGCCAGCAGTTACCCAGGACAGGGGGCCTACGAGCAGTACTTC
few,TRBD2,TRBV20-1,TRBJ2-1,CSARDLRLAGGPNEQFF,TGCAGTGCTAGAGATCTCAGGTTAGCGGGAGGGCCGAATGAGCAGTTCTTC
few,NA,TRBV20-1,TRBJ2-7,CSARDLRGLPYEQYF,TGCAGTGCTAGAGATCTTCGCGGCTTACCCTACGAGCAGTACTTC
NA,NA,TRBV11-2,TRBJ1-2,CASSLEPGTFGYGYTF,TGTGCCAGCAGCTTAGAGCCAGGGACCTTCGGCTATGGCTACACCTTC
few,NA,TRBV9,TRBJ2-7,CASSPRQDYGEQYF,TGTGCCAGCAGCCCGAGACAGGACTACGGCGAGCAGTACTTC
few,NA,TRBV7-8,TRBJ2-1,CASSLTLKEFF,TGTGCCAGCAGCTTAACACTAAAGGAGTTCTTC
NA,TRBD2,TRBV6-2/TRBV6-3,TRBJ2-1,CASSPSGGQYNEQFF,TGTGCCAGCAGTCCTAGCGGGGGTCAGTACAATGAGCAGTTCTTC
NA,NA,TRBV6-5,TRBJ2-7,CASSFARSYEQYF,TGTGCCAGCAGTTTCGCCCGCTCCTACGAGCAGTACTTC
few,NA,TRBV6-1,TRBJ2-7,CASSNDVGVPSSYEQYF,TGTGCCAGCAGCAACGACGTCGGGGTTCCGAGCTCCTACGAGCAGTACTTC
many,NA,TRBV20-1,TRBJ1-1,CSGPEGFMNTEAFF,TGCAGTGGGCCAGAGGGCTTTATGAACACTGAAGCTTTCTTT
few,NA,TRBV20-1,TRBJ2-5,CSARDGWGPRETQYF,TGCAGTGCTAGGGACGGATGGGGGCCGAGAGAGACCCAGTACTTC
NA,TRBD1,TRBV9,TRBJ1-2,CASSGQGSDYGYTF,TGTGCCAGCAGCGGACAGGGCTCAGACTATGGCTACACCTTC
many,TRBD2,TRBV2,TRBJ2-5,CASSVPGLAGIETQYF,TGTGCCAGCAGTGTCCCGGGACTAGCGGGGATAGAGACCCAGTACTTC
NA,NA,TRBV18,TRBJ1-4,CASSQNSGLNEKLFF,TGTGCCAGCTCCCAAAATTCAGGGCTGAATGAAAAACTGTTTTTT
few,NA,TRBV27,TRBJ2-7,CASSLSTSLGVEQYF,TGTGCCAGCAGTTTATCGACTAGTCTGGGCGTCGAGCAGTACTTC
NA,TRBD2,TRBV4-3,TRBJ2-7,CASSQDPPRLAGAYEQYF,TGCGCCAGCAGCCAAGATCCTCCACGACTAGCGGGGGCCTACGAGCAGTACTTC